This T cell receptor (beta chain) emerged from a study of T cells after yellow fever vaccination. Background on the study: For low cell numbers, libraries were made with SMART-Seq v4 Ultra Low Input.

In this sample, this clonotype turned up many times. Its antigen is still unknown. Looked up from germline, CDR1 is SGHTA and CDR2 is FQGNSA. CDR3 size: 14 residues. V was shortened by 2 bases and J by 2 bases, with 10 bases between the two germline ends. A universal primer site and UMIs were added as TCR cDNA was made by 5'RACE template switching. TCRdb analysed the 5' RACE reads with MiXCR anew, one entry per CDR3 protein. Among 300,000 to 350,000 distinct CDR3 sequences listed, 3.5% to 5% were seen once. General study results and limits: Abundant clonotypes from the bulk population could contaminate FACS-sorted repertoires.

This chain uses TRBV7-2 with TRBJ2-7; no definite D call. The specimen comprised PBMCs, sampled 15 days after the yellow fever booster vaccination. The source is a man in his late teens or twenties who received the YFV17D yellow fever vaccine. CDR3 DNA: TGTGCCAGCAGCTTATCCACGGTAGCCTACGAGCAGTACTTC. Translated: CASSLSTVAYEQYF.